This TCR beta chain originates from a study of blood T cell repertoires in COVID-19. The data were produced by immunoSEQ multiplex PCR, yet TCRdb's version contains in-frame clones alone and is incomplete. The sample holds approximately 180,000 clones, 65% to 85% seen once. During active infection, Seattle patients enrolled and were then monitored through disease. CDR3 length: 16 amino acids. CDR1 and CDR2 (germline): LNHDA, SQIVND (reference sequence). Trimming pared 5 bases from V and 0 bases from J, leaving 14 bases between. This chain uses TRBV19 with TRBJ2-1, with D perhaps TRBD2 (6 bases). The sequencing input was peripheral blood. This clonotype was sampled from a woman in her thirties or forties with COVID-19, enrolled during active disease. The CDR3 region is CASSVVTSLSYNEQFF. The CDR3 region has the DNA TGTGCCAGTAGTGTAGTGACTAGTCTCTCCTACAATGAGCAGTTCTTC.